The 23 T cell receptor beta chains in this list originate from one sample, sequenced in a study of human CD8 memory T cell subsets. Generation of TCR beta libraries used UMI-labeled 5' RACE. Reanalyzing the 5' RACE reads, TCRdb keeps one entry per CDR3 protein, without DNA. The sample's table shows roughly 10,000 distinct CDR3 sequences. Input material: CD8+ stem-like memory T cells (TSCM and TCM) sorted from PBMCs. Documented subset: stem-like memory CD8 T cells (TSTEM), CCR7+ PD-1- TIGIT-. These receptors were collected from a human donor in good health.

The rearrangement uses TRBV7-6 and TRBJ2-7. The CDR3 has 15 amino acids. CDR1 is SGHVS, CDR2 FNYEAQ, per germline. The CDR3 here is CASSQAMGTTYEQYF.

The CDR3 here is CASSASLAGTDTQYF. This sequence joins TRBV2 and TRBJ2-3; TCRdb's D call of TRBD2 is untestable without DNA. The CDR3 has 15 residues. CDR1 SNHLY and CDR2 FYNNEI come from the germline V gene. Full variable domain (rest looked up from reference TRBV2 and TRBJ2-3): EPEVTQTPSHQVTQMGQEVILRCVPISNHLYFYWYRQILGQKVEFLVSFYNNEISEKSEIFDDQFSVERPDGSNFTLKIRSTKLEDSAMYFCASSASLAGTDTQYFGPGTRLTVL.

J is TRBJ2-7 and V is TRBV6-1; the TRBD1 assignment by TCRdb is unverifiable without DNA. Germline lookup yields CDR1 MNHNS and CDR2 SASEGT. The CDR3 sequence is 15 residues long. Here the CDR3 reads CASSGRDSGSYEQYF.

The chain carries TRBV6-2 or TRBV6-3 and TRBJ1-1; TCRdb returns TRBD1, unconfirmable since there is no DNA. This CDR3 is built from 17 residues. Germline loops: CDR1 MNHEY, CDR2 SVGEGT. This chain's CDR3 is CASSYDPRGGMNTEAFF.

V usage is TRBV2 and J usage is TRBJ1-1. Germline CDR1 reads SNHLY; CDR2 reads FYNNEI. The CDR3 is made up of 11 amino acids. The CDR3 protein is CASSERDEAFF.

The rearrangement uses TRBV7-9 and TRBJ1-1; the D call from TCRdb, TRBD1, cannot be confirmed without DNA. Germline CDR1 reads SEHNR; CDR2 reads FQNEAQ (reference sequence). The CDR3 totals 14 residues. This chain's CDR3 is CASSPGTGRTEAFF.

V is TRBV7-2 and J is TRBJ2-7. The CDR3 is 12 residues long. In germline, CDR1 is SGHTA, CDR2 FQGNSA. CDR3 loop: CASSTDAYEQYF.

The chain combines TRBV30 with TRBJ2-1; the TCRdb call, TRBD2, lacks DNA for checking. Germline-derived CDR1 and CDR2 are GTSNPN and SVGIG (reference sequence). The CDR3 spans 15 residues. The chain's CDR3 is CAWSLPGTRINEQFF.

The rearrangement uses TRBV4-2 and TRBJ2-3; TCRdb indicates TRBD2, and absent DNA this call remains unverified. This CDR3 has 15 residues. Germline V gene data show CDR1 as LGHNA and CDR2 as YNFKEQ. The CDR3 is CASSQDKAGPDTQYF.

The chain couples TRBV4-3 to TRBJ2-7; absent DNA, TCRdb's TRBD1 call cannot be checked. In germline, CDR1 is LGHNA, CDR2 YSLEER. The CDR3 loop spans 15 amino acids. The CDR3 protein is CASSQDVPGIYEQYF.

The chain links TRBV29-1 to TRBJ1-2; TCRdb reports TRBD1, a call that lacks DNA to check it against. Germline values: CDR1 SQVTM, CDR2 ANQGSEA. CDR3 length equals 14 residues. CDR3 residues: CSVVGGADPYGYTF.

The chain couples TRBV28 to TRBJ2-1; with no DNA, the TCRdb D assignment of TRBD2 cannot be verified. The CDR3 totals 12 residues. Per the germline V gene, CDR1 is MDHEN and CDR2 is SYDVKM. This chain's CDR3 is CASNSDYNEQFF.

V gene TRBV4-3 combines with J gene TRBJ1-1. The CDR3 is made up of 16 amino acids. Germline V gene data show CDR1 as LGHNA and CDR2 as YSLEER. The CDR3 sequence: CASSPWGSFDRTEAFF.

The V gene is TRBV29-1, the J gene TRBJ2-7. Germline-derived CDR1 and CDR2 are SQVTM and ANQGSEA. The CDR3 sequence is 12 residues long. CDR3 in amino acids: CSAIAEQDEQYF.

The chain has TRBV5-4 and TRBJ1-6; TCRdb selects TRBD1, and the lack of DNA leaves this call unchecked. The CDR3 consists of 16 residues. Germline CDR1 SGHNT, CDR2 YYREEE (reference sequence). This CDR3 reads CASSLWGVGANSPLHF.

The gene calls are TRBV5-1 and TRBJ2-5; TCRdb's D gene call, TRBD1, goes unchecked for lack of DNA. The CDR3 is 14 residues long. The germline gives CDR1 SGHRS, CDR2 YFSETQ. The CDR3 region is CASSFLPGQETQYF.

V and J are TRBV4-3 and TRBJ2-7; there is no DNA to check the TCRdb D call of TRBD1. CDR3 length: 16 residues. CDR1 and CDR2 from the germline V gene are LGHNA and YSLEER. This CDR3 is CASSQDTGQSGDEQYF.

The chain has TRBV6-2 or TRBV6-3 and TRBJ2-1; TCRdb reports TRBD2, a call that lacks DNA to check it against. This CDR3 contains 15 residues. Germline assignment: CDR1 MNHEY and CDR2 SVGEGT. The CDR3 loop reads CASRTVAGVYNEQFF.

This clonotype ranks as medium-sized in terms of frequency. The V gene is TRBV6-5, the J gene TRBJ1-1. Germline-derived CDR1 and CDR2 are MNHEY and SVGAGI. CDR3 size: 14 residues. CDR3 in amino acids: CASSYRTENTEAFF.

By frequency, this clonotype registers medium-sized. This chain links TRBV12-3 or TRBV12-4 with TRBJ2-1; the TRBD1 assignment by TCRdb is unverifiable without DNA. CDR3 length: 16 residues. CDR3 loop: CASSFLGQGTYNEQFF.

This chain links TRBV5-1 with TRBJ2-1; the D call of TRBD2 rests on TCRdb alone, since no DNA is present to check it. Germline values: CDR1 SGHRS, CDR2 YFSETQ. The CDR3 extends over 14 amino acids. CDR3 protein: CASSFNGGHNEQFF.

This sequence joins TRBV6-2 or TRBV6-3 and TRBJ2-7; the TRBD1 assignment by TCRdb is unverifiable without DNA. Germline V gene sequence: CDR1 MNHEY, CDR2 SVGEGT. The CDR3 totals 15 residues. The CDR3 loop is CASSPDGTNPYEQYF.

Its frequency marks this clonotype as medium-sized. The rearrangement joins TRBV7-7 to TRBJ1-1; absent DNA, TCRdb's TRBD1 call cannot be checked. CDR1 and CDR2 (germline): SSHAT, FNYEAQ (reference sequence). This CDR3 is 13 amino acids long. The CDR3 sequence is CASSLYRSGEAFF.